This TCR beta chain was profiled in a study of blood T cell repertoires in COVID-19. Overall study: Acute and convalescent COVID-19 specimens originated in the United States, Italy and Spain. Sources were T cells, B-cell-depleted T cells, or PBMCs; the material itself was cDNA or gDNA.

The assay was immunoSEQ multiplex PCR, and TCRdb's table has in-frame clones only and misses some. Among 200,000 or so clones listed, about 91% were seen once. The study drew participants aged about 18 to 89 years from under 30 US areas. Participant-reported clinical history was the basis for cohort assignment. Germline lookup yields CDR1 LGHNA and CDR2 YSLEER. Losses at the gene ends were 3 bases for V and 2 bases for J; bases not matched to a gene: 3. This CDR3 is built from 14 residues. The gene calls are TRBV4-3 and TRBJ2-7; 8 bases are a match to TRBD1. The source is a woman between 35 and 50 years old with acute COVID-19. Sequenced material: PBMCs or T cells enriched from blood (not recorded which). CDR3 residues: CASSHRDRPYEQYF. The CDR3, as DNA: TGCGCCAGCAGCCACAGGGACAGGCCCTACGAGCAGTACTTC.